This is a list of T cell receptor beta chains from one sample in a study of blood T cell repertoires in COVID-19. TCRdb's table, derived via immunoSEQ multiplex PCR, lists solely in-frame clones and lacks some. The table records around 81,000 clones, approximately 86% of them present only once. The sample consisted of peripheral blood. Every receptor here comes from a woman in her sixties with acute or convalescent COVID-19. Both conserved end residues are part of each CDR3. D genes are given only for firm matches. Size is stated for part of the rows, as once, few or many counts, or as a class when the clone is expanded.

D gene: NA
J gene: TRBJ2-5
V gene: TRBV5-6
clone size: once
CDR3 DNA: TGTGCCAGCACAGGGTCAGGCCAAGAGACCCAGTACTTC
CDR3 protein: CASTGSGQETQYF

D gene: TRBD1
J gene: TRBJ2-7
V gene: TRBV24-1
clone size: NA
CDR3 DNA: TGTGCCACCAGTGATTCAAGGACAGGGGGAAAAGAGCAGTACTTC
CDR3 protein: CATSDSRTGGKEQYF

D gene: NA
J gene: TRBJ1-4
V gene: TRBV6-5
clone size: NA
CDR3 DNA: TGTGCCAGCAGTAAGACGGGTAATGAAAAACTGTTTTTT
CDR3 protein: CASSKTGNEKLFF

D gene: NA
J gene: TRBJ2-7
V gene: TRBV6-2/TRBV6-3
clone size: NA
CDR3 DNA: TGTGCCAGCATCCCGATAGGGGCTTACTCAGCCTACGAGCAGTACTTC
CDR3 protein: CASIPIGAYSAYEQYF

D gene: TRBD1
J gene: TRBJ1-5
V gene: TRBV19
clone size: NA
CDR3 DNA: TGTGCCAGTAGAAAGGGGGACAGGCCTCTTGGGCCCCAGCATTTT
CDR3 protein: CASRKGDRPLGPQHF

D gene: TRBD1
J gene: TRBJ1-1
V gene: TRBV5-1
clone size: NA
CDR3 DNA: TGCGCCAGCAGCTTGTTAGGACAGGGAGTGAACACTGAAGCTTTCTTT
CDR3 protein: CASSLLGQGVNTEAFF

D gene: TRBD1
J gene: TRBJ2-1
V gene: TRBV4-2
clone size: NA
CDR3 DNA: TGTGCCAGCAGCCTTTCACAGGGGAATGAGCAGTTCTTC
CDR3 protein: CASSLSQGNEQFF

D gene: NA
J gene: TRBJ1-1
V gene: TRBV10-3
clone size: NA
CDR3 DNA: TGTGCCATCAGTCAGGGTCGGGACACTGAAGCTTTCTTT
CDR3 protein: CAISQGRDTEAFF

D gene: NA
J gene: TRBJ1-1
V gene: TRBV12-3/TRBV12-4
clone size: NA
CDR3 DNA: TGTGCCAGCAGCCGACGGGAGAACACTGAAGCTTTCTTT
CDR3 protein: CASSRRENTEAFF

D gene: NA
J gene: TRBJ2-7
V gene: TRBV4-1
clone size: NA
CDR3 DNA: TGCGCCAGCAGCCAAGATCTCGGGTTTACCTACGAGCAGTACTTC
CDR3 protein: CASSQDLGFTYEQYF

D gene: NA
J gene: TRBJ1-6
V gene: TRBV9
clone size: once
CDR3 DNA: TGTGCCAGCAGCGCCGGCGGTTCACCCCTCCACTTT
CDR3 protein: CASSAGGSPLHF

D gene: NA
J gene: TRBJ1-2
V gene: TRBV6-5
clone size: NA
CDR3 DNA: TGTGCCAGCAGTCTCGGGGGAGATTATGGCTACACCTTC
CDR3 protein: CASSLGGDYGYTF

D gene: NA
J gene: TRBJ2-7
V gene: TRBV7-6
clone size: NA
CDR3 DNA: TGTGCCAGCAGCTTAGATTCCCAATCGGGCGAGCAGTACTTC
CDR3 protein: CASSLDSQSGEQYF

D gene: TRBD2
J gene: TRBJ2-1
V gene: TRBV3-1/TRBV3-2
clone size: NA
CDR3 DNA: TGTGCCAGCAGCCCCGGGACTAGCGGTTACAATGAGCAGTTCTTC
CDR3 protein: CASSPGTSGYNEQFF

D gene: NA
J gene: TRBJ2-6
V gene: TRBV2
clone size: once
CDR3 DNA: TGTGCCAGTGCCGCAGGGTCTGGGGCCAACGTCCTGACTTTC
CDR3 protein: CASAAGSGANVLTF

D gene: NA
J gene: TRBJ1-2
V gene: TRBV4-1
clone size: once
CDR3 DNA: TGCGCCAGCAGCCAATTTACGGGGGGGGAGAGCTATGGCTACACCTTC
CDR3 protein: CASSQFTGGESYGYTF

D gene: TRBD2
J gene: TRBJ2-7
V gene: TRBV18
clone size: NA
CDR3 DNA: TGTGCCAGCTCACCCCCGGGGGGGAACGAGCAGTACTTC
CDR3 protein: CASSPPGGNEQYF

D gene: NA
J gene: TRBJ2-7
V gene: TRBV6-2/TRBV6-3
clone size: NA
CDR3 DNA: TGTGCCAGCAGTTACCGAGGGACTTCACGAGACGCCTACGAGCAGTACTTC
CDR3 protein: CASSYRGTSRDAYEQYF

D gene: NA
J gene: TRBJ2-3
V gene: TRBV7-2
clone size: once
CDR3 DNA: TGTGCCAGCAGCTTAGGACTGACCCGCACAGATACGCAGTATTTT
CDR3 protein: CASSLGLTRTDTQYF

D gene: TRBD1
J gene: TRBJ2-3
V gene: TRBV28
clone size: NA
CDR3 DNA: TGTGCCAGCAGCGAGGACAGGGGGCTTACCTTCACAGATACGCAGTATTTT
CDR3 protein: CASSEDRGLTFTDTQYF

D gene: TRBD1
J gene: TRBJ2-1
V gene: TRBV28
clone size: NA
CDR3 DNA: TGTGCCAGCAGTTTCGGGACAGGGGACAATGAGCAGTTCTTC
CDR3 protein: CASSFGTGDNEQFF

D gene: NA
J gene: TRBJ2-7
V gene: TRBV21-1
clone size: NA
CDR3 DNA: TGTGCCAGCGCCCCTCAGGGACTAGCGGGAGCAGGGTTCTACGAGCAGTACTTC
CDR3 protein: CASAPQGLAGAGFYEQYF

D gene: NA
J gene: TRBJ2-1
V gene: TRBV4-3
clone size: once
CDR3 DNA: TGCGCCAGCAGCCAAGGTAGGACACTGAACAATGAGCAGTTCTTC
CDR3 protein: CASSQGRTLNNEQFF

D gene: TRBD2
J gene: TRBJ2-7
V gene: TRBV7-2
clone size: NA
CDR3 DNA: TGTGCCAGCAGCTTAGGTCTAGCGGTTTACGAGCAGTACTTC
CDR3 protein: CASSLGLAVYEQYF

D gene: TRBD1
J gene: TRBJ1-4
V gene: TRBV9
clone size: NA
CDR3 DNA: TGTGCCAGCAGCTTCGGACAGGGACGAGAAGAAAAACTGTTTTTT
CDR3 protein: CASSFGQGREEKLFF

D gene: TRBD1
J gene: TRBJ2-1
V gene: TRBV13
clone size: NA
CDR3 DNA: TGTGCCAGCACGAGACAGGGGGCGTCCTACAATGAGCAGTTCTTC
CDR3 protein: CASTRQGASYNEQFF

D gene: NA
J gene: TRBJ1-2
V gene: TRBV5-1
clone size: NA
CDR3 DNA: TGCGCCAGCAGCTTGGGACAACGGCAGTATGGCTACACCTTC
CDR3 protein: CASSLGQRQYGYTF

D gene: TRBD1
J gene: TRBJ1-2
V gene: TRBV24-1
clone size: once
CDR3 DNA: TGTGCCACCTGGGGACAGGTCTATGGCTACACCTTC
CDR3 protein: CATWGQVYGYTF